A selection of T cell receptor beta chains follows, all from one sample in a study of cytomegalovirus exposure and HLA in healthy donors. TCRdb's copy holds only in-frame clones and misses some; the assay was immunoSEQ multiplex PCR. The sample has approximately 210,000 clones, over 60% seen once; the top ten hold around 1%. Sequenced: PBMCs. Receptors were obtained from a woman in her forties in good health and CMV-seronegative. CDR3s include the opening cysteine and the closing phenylalanine or tryptophan. D genes are given only for firm matches. Size is omitted from some rows. Given values are once, few, many or a class for expanded clones.

d_call	v_call	j_call	cdr3_length	clone_size	cdr3_aa	cdr3_nt
.	TRBV6-1	TRBJ1-2	13	.	CASRESDNYGYTF	TGTGCCAGCAGGGAGTCCGATAACTATGGCTACACCTTC
TRBD2	TRBV13	TRBJ2-5	15	.	CASSSSSGLGETQYF	TGTGCCAGCAGCTCATCTAGCGGCCTGGGGGAGACCCAGTACTTC
.	TRBV7-9	TRBJ1-1	13	.	CASSYRGDTEAFF	TGTGCCAGCAGCTACCGGGGGGACACTGAAGCTTTCTTT
.	TRBV5-6	TRBJ2-2	14	.	CASSFAGNSGELFF	TGTGCCAGCAGCTTTGCAGGGAACAGCGGGGAGCTGTTTTTT
TRBD2	TRBV2	TRBJ2-3	14	.	CASSELAGADTQYF	TGTGCCAGCAGCGAACTAGCGGGAGCAGATACGCAGTATTTT
TRBD2	TRBV7-3	TRBJ2-3	14	.	CASSRSGAPDTQYF	TGTGCCAGCTCCCGTAGCGGGGCACCGGATACGCAGTATTTT
TRBD2	TRBV15	TRBJ2-1	16	.	CATSSPAGVSGNEQFF	TGTGCCACCAGCAGTCCCGCGGGAGTATCGGGGAATGAGCAGTTCTTC
.	TRBV7-8	TRBJ1-2	16	.	CASSLMVFGGADGYTF	TGTGCCAGCAGCTTAATGGTCTTCGGGGGGGCGGATGGCTACACCTTC
.	TRBV30	TRBJ1-5	14	.	CAWSVQLSNQPQHF	TGTGCCTGGAGTGTGCAACTTAGCAATCAGCCCCAGCATTTT
TRBD1	TRBV6-1	TRBJ1-2	13	.	CASSETGSAGYTF	TGTGCCAGCAGTGAGACAGGGAGCGCTGGCTACACCTTC
TRBD1	TRBV6-5	TRBJ2-3	15	.	CASSPGQGYTDTQYF	TGTGCCAGCAGTCCGGGACAGGGGTACACAGATACGCAGTATTTT
.	TRBV7-9	TRBJ2-2	14	.	CASSSLPGAGELFF	TGTGCCAGCAGCTCCTTACCGGGGGCCGGGGAGCTGTTTTTT
TRBD2	TRBV9	TRBJ2-1	15	.	CASSVESSGRNEQFF	TGTGCCAGCAGCGTAGAGTCTAGCGGGAGGAATGAGCAGTTCTTC
.	TRBV15	TRBJ1-1	13	.	CATSRDPLTEAFF	TGTGCCACCAGCAGAGACCCCCTCACTGAAGCTTTCTTT
.	TRBV30	TRBJ1-2	13	.	CAWSVAGRFGYTF	TGTGCCTGGAGTGTGGCAGGGCGTTTTGGCTACACCTTC
TRBD1	TRBV2	TRBJ1-6	16	.	CASSPPGQGARSPLHF	TGTGCCAGCAGCCCTCCGGGGCAGGGGGCCCGGTCACCCCTCCACTTT
.	TRBV14	TRBJ2-1	16	once	CASSQDPLDAYNEQFF	TGTGCCAGCAGCCAAGATCCCCTAGATGCCTACAATGAGCAGTTCTTC
.	TRBV27	TRBJ2-6	19	.	CASSFRLPRGSSGANVLTF	TGTGCCAGCAGTTTTCGCCTCCCAAGGGGGAGCTCTGGGGCCAACGTCCTGACTTTC
TRBD2	TRBV5-1	TRBJ2-5	17	.	CASSPGAQTGLAETQYF	TGCGCCAGCAGCCCGGGGGCTCAAACCGGACTAGCAGAGACCCAGTACTTC
.	TRBV10-3	TRBJ1-3	13	.	CAITRSSGNTIYF	TGTGCTATCACCCGCAGCTCTGGAAACACCATATATTTT
.	TRBV11-3	TRBJ1-2	13	.	CASSLAGGGGYTF	TGTGCCAGCAGCTTAGCTGGGGGGGGAGGCTACACCTTC
TRBD2	TRBV7-7	TRBJ2-5	16	.	CASSRGTSGDQETQYF	TGTGCCAGCAGCCGTGGCACTAGCGGGGACCAAGAGACCCAGTACTTC
TRBD2	TRBV15	TRBJ2-5	15	once	CATATLKGLAETQYF	TGTGCCACTGCCACGCTCAAGGGACTAGCTGAGACCCAGTACTTC
.	TRBV30	TRBJ1-2	15	.	CAWREGAQGDYGYTF	TGTGCCTGGAGGGAAGGGGCACAGGGCGACTATGGCTACACCTTC
TRBD2	TRBV7-3	TRBJ2-5	15	.	CASSLNTGLAETQYF	TGTGCCAGCAGCTTAAATACCGGACTAGCAGAGACCCAGTACTTC
.	TRBV6-6	TRBJ2-3	12	.	CASSLSADTQYF	TGTGCCAGCAGTCTTAGCGCAGATACGCAGTATTTT
.	TRBV7-2	TRBJ1-2	14	.	CASSWDTFNYGYTF	TGTGCCAGCAGTTGGGACACCTTTAACTATGGCTACACCTTC
.	TRBV27	TRBJ1-1	14	once	CASSPHGEGRRAFF	TGTGCCAGCAGTCCCCACGGGGAGGGGAGGAGAGCTTTCTTT
.	TRBV5-1	TRBJ2-5	13	.	CASFVGSEETQYF	TGCGCCAGTTTTGTCGGGTCGGAAGAGACCCAGTACTTC
.	TRBV9	TRBJ1-1	14	.	CASSDGLKNTEAFF	TGTGCCAGCAGCGACGGACTGAAGAACACTGAAGCTTTCTTT
.	TRBV19	TRBJ1-1	15	.	CASSLDQGLGTEAFF	TGTGCCAGTAGTCTAGATCAGGGTCTGGGCACTGAAGCTTTCTTT
.	TRBV5-1	TRBJ2-4	13	.	CASSFGGEDIQYF	TGCGCCAGCAGCTTCGGGGGAGAGGACATTCAGTACTTC
.	TRBV5-1	TRBJ2-2	15	.	CASSLDDITTGELFF	TGCGCCAGCAGCTTAGATGACATCACCACCGGGGAGCTGTTTTTT
TRBD1	TRBV7-9	TRBJ1-2	16	.	CSSSHSLQGRFYGYTF	TGTTCCAGCAGCCATAGTCTACAGGGGAGGTTCTATGGCTACACCTTC
.	TRBV11-3	TRBJ2-3	17	.	CASSLDQDSQFRDTQYF	TGTGCCAGCAGCTTAGATCAGGACAGTCAATTTCGGGATACGCAGTATTTT
.	TRBV12-5	TRBJ1-2	17	.	CASGFMPGREEDYGYTF	TGTGCTAGTGGTTTCATGCCAGGGAGGGAGGAGGATTATGGCTACACCTTC
.	TRBV10-3	TRBJ1-5	16	.	CAISEWGGRADQPQHF	TGTGCCATCAGTGAGTGGGGGGGACGGGCGGATCAGCCCCAGCATTTT
TRBD1	TRBV30	TRBJ1-2	15	.	CAWSVGEGANYGYTF	TGTGCCTGGAGTGTAGGAGAGGGGGCGAACTATGGCTACACCTTC
.	TRBV2	TRBJ1-5	12	once	CASSDPNQPQHF	TGTGCCAGCAGTGACCCTAATCAGCCCCAGCATTTT
.	TRBV5-4	TRBJ1-1	17	.	CASSLGPIPGVNTEAFF	TGTGCCAGCAGCTTGGGGCCAATCCCCGGGGTGAACACTGAAGCTTTCTTT
TRBD1	TRBV4-3	TRBJ1-2	16	.	CASSQDGARGVDGYTF	TGCGCCAGCAGCCAAGATGGGGCCAGGGGGGTTGATGGCTACACCTTC
.	TRBV5-6	TRBJ1-4	14	once	CASSFGISNEKLFF	TGTGCCAGCAGCTTCGGGATCTCTAATGAAAAACTGTTTTTT
.	TRBV14	TRBJ1-2	15	.	CASSLTAIGGDGYTF	TGTGCCAGCAGCCTAACAGCAATCGGGGGAGATGGCTACACCTTC
.	TRBV10-3	TRBJ1-1	14	.	CAISDRGTNTEAFF	TGTGCCATCAGTGACCGGGGGACGAACACTGAAGCTTTCTTT
TRBD1	TRBV7-8	TRBJ2-1	16	.	CASSSPATGFMHEQFF	TGTGCCAGCAGCTCCCCCGCGACAGGGTTCATGCATGAGCAGTTCTTC
TRBD1	TRBV9	TRBJ1-1	14	.	CASSPRQGTTEAFF	TGTGCCAGCAGCCCCCGACAGGGTACCACTGAAGCTTTCTTT
.	TRBV4-2	TRBJ2-5	13	.	CASSQDLRETQYF	TGTGCCAGCAGCCAAGACTTGCGAGAGACCCAGTACTTC